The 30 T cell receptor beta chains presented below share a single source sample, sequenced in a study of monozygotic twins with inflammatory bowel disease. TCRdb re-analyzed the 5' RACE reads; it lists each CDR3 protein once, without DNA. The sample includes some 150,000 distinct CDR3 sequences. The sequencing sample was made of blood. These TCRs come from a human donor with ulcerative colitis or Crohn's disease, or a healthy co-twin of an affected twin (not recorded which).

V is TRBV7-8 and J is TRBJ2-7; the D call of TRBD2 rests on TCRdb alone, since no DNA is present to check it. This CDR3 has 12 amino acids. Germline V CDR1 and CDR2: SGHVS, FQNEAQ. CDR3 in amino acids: CASSLAGPEQYF.

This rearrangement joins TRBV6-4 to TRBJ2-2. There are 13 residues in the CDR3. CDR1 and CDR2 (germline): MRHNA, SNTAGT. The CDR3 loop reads CASSVIWSGELFF.

This CDR3 is CAGASGSNEQFF. The genes are TRBV5-6 and TRBJ2-1; the D call from TCRdb, TRBD2, cannot be confirmed without DNA. Looked up from germline, CDR1 is SGHDT and CDR2 is YYEEEE. This CDR3 contains 12 residues.

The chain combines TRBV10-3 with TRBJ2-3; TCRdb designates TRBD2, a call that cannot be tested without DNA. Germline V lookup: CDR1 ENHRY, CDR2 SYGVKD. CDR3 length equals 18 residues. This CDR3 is CAIREGLAGPDGGDTQYF.

CDR3 residues: CASSPREGRKETQYF. The chain recombines TRBV7-9 with TRBJ2-5; lacking DNA, the TRBD1 call made by TCRdb goes unchecked. The CDR3 extends over 15 amino acids. Germline V lookup: CDR1 SEHNR, CDR2 FQNEAQ (reference sequence). The full variable domain, with the rest looked up from reference TRBV7-9 and TRBJ2-5, is DTGVSQNPRHKITKRGQNVTFRCDPISEHNRLYWYRQTLGQGPEFLTYFQNEAQLEKSRLLSDRFSAERPKGSFSTLEIQRTEQGDSAMYLCASSPREGRKETQYFGPGTRLLVL.

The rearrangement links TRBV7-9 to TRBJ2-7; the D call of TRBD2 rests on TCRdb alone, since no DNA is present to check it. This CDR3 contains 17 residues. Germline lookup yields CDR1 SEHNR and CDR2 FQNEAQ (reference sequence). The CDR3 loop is CASSLRLTSGRVYEQYF.

CDR3 amino acids: CASSPTGPFGGYTF. This chain connects TRBV28 to TRBJ1-2. Germline loops: CDR1 MDHEN, CDR2 SYDVKM. CDR3 length: 14 amino acids.

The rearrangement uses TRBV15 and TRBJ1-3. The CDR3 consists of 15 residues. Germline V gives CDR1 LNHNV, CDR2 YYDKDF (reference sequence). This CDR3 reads CATSSRLNSGNTIYF.

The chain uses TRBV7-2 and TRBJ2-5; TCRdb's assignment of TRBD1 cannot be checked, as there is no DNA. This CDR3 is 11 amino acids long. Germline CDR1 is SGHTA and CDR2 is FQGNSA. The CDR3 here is CASSWDRVLYF.

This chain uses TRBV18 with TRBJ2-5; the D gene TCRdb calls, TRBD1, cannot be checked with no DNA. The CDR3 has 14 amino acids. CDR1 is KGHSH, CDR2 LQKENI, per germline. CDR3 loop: CASSPRTAQETQYF.

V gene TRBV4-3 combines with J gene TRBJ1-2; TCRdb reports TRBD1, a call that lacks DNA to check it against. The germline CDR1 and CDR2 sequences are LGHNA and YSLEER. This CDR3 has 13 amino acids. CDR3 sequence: CASSFWDRYGYTF.

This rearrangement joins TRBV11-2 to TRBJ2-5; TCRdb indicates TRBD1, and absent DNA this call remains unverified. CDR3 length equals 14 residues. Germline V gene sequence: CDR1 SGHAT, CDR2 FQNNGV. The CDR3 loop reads CATSPRDIRETQYF.

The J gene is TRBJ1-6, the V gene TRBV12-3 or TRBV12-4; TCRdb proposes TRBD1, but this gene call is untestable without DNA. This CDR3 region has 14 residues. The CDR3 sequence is CASSLGGADSPLHF.

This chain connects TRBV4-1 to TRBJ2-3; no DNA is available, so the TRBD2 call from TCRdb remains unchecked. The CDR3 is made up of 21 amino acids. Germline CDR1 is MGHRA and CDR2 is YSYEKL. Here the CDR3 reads CASSQEMGLAGGLGKTDTQYF.

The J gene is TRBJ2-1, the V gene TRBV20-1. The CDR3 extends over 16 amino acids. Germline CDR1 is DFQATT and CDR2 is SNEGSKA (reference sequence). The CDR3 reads CSAREIGKPNYNEQFF.

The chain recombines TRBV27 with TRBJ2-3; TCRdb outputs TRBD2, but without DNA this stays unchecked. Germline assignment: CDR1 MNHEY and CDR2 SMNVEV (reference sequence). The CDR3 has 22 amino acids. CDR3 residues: CASSLSGPSLGWGQRRTDTQYF.

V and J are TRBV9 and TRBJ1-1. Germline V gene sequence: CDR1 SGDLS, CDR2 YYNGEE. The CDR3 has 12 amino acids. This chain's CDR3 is CASSTADTEAFF.

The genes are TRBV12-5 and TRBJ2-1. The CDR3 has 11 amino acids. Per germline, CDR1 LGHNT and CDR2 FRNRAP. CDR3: CASGLVLEQFF. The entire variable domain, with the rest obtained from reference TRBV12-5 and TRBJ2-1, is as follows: DARVTQTPRHKVTEMGQEVTMRCQPILGHNTVFWYRQTMMQGLELLAYFRNRAPLDDSGMPKDRFSAEMPDATLATLKIQPSEPRDSAVYFCASGLVLEQFFGPGTRLTVL.

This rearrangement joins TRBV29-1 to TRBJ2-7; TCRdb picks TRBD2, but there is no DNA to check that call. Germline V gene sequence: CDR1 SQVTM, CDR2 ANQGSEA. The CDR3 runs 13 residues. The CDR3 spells CSVVLAGAYEQYF.

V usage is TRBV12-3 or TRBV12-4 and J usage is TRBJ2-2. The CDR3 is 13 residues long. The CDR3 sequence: CASILQLTGELFF.

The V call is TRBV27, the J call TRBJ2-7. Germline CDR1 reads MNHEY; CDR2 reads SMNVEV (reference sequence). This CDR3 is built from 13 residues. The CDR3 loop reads CASSLTRNYEQYF.

CDR3 amino acids: CASSLYPTQNTGELFF. This chain connects TRBV5-1 to TRBJ2-2. Germline V gene lookup returns CDR1 SGHRS and CDR2 YFSETQ. The CDR3 totals 16 residues.

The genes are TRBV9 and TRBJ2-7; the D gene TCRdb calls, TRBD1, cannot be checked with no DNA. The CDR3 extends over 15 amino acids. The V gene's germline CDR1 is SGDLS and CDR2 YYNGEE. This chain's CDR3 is CASSVAGTGSDEQYF.

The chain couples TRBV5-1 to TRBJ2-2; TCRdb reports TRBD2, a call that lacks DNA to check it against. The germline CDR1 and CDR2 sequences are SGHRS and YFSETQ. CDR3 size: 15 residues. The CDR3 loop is CASSPETSNTGELFF.

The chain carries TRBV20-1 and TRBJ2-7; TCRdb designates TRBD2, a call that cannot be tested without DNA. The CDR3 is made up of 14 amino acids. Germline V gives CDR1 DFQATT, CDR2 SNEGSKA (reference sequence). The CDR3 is CSKTSGRASGEQYF.

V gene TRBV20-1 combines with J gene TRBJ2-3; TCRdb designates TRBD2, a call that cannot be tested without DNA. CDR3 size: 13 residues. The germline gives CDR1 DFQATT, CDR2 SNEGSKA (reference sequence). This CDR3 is CSVTAVEGDTQYF.

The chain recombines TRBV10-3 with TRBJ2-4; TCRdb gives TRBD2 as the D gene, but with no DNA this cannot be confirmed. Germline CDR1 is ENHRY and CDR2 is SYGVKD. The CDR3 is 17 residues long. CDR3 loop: CAISEALLAGAKNIQYF.

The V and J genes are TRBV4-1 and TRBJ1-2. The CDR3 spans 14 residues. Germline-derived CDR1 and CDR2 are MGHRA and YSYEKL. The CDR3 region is CASSQEYRVYGYTF.

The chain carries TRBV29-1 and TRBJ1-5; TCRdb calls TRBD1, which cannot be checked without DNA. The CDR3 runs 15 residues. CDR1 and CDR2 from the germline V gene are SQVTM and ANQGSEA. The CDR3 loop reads CSVGPGTGGNQPQHF.

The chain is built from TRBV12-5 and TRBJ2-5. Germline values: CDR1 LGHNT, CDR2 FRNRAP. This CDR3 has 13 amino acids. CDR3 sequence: CASGFKDEETQYF.